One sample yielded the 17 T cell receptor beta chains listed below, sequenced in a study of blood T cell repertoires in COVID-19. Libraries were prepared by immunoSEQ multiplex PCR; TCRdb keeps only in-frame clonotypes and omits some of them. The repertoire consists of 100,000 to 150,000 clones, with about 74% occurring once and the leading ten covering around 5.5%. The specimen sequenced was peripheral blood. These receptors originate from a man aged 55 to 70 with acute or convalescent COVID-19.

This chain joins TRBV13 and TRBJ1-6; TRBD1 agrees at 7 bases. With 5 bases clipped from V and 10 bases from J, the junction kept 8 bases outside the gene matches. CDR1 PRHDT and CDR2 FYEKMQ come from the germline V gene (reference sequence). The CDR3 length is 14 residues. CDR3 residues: CASSLRQGQSPLHF. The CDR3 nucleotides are TGTGCCAGCAGCCTTCGACAGGGCCAATCACCCCTCCACTTT.

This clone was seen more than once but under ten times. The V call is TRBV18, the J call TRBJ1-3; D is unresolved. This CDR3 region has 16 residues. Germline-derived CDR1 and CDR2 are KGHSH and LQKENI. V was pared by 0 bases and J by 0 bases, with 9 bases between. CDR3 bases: TGTGCCAGCTCACCACCCGAGGGCCACTCTGGAAACACCATATATTTT. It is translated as CASSPPEGHSGNTIYF.

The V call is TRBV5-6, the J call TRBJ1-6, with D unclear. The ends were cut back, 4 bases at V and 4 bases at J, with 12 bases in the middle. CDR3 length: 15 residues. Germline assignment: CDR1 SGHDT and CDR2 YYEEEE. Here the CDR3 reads CASSRWTEYNSPLHF. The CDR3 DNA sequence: TGTGCCAGCAGCCGATGGACTGAATATAATTCACCCCTCCACTTT.

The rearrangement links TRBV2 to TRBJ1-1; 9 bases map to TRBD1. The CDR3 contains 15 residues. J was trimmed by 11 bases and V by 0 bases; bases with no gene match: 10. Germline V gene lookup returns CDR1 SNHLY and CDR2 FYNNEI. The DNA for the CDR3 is TGTGCCAGCAGTGAAGCAAGGCCGGGACAGGGTAGGGCTTTCTTT. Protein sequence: CASSEARPGQGRAFF.

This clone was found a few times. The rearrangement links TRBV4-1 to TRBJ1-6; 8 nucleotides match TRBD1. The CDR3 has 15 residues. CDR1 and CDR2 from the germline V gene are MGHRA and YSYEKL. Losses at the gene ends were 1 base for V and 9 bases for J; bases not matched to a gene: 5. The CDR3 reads CASSQVTGGTSPLHF. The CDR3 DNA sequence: TGCGCCAGCAGCCAAGTAACAGGGGGTACTTCACCCCTCCACTTT.

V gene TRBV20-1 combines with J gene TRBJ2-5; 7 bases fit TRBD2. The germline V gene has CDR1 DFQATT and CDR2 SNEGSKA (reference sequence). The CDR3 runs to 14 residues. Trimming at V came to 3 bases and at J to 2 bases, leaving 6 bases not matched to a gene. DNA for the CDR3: TGCAGTGCTAGTAGCGGGTCGGCACAAGAGACCCAGTACTTC. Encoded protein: CSASSGSAQETQYF.

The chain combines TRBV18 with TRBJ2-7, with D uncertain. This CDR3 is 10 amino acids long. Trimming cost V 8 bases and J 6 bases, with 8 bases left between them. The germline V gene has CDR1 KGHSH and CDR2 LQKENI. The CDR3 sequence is CASRGSEQYF. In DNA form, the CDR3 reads TGTGCCAGCCGAGGAAGCGAGCAGTACTTC.

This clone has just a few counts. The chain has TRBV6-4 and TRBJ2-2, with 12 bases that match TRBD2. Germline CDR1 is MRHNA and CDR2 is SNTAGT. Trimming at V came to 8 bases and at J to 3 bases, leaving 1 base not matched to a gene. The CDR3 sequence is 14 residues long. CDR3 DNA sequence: TGTGCCAGCCGACTAGCGGGAGACACCGGGGAGCTGTTTTTT. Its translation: CASRLAGDTGELFF.

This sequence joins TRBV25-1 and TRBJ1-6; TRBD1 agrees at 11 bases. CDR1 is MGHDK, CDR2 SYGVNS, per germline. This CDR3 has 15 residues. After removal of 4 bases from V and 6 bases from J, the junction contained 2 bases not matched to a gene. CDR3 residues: CASSGTGGFNSPLHF. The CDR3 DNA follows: TGTGCCAGCAGTGGGACAGGGGGCTTTAATTCACCCCTCCACTTT.

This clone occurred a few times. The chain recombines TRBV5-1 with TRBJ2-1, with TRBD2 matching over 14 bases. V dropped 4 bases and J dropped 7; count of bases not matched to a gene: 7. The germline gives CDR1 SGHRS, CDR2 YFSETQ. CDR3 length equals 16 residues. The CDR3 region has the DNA TGCGCCAGCAGCCCACTGACTAGCGGGGGGGCAAATGAGCAGTTCTTC. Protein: CASSPLTSGGANEQFF. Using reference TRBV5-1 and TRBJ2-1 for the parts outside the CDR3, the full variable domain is KAGVTQTPRYLIKTRGQQVTLSCSPISGHRSVSWYQQTPGQGLQFLFEYFSETQRNKGNFPGRFSGRQFSNSRSEMNVSTLELGDSALYLCASSPLTSGGANEQFFGPGTRLTVL.

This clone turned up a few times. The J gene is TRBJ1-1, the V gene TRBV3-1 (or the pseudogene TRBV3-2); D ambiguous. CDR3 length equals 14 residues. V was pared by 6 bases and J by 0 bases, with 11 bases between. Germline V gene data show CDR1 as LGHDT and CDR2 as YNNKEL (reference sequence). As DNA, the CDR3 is TGTGCCAGCAGTTTAGGGAGAATGAACACTGAAGCTTTCTTT. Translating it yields CASSLGRMNTEAFF.

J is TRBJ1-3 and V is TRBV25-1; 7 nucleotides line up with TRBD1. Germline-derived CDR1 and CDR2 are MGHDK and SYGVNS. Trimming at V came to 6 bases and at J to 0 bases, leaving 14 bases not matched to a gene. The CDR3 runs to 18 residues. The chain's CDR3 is CASSPNAGTEISGNTIYF. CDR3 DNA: TGTGCCAGCAGCCCCAACGCCGGGACAGAAATCTCTGGAAACACCATATATTTT.

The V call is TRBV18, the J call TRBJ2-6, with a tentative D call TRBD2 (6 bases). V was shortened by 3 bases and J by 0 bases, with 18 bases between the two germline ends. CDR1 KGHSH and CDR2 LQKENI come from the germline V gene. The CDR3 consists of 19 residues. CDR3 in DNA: TGTGCCAGCTCACCGGTCTACGTTGAGGGAGGCTCTGGGGCCAACGTCCTGACTTTC. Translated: CASSPVYVEGGSGANVLTF.

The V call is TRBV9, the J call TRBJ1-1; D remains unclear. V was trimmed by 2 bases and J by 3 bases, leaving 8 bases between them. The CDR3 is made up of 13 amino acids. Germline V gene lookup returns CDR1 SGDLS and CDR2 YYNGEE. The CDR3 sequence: CASSVAMDTEAFF. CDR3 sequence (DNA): TGTGCCAGCAGCGTCGCGATGGACACTGAAGCTTTCTTT.

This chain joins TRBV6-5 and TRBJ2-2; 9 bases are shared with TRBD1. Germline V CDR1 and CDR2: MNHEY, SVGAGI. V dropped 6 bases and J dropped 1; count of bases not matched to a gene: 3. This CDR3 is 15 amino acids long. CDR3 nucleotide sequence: TGTGCCAGCAGACCGGGACAGGGGAACACCGGGGAGCTGTTTTTT. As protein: CASRPGQGNTGELFF.

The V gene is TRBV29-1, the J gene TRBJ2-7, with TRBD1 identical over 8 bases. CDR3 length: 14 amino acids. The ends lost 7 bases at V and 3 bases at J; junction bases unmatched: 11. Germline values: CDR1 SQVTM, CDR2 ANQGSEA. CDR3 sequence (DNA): TGCAGCGCAAAATTAGGAGGACAGGGCTACGAGCAGTACTTC. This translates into CSAKLGGQGYEQYF.

Here the CDR3 DNA reads TGTGCCAGCTCACCCGCTGGACAGGCGGGTGGAGATACGCAGTATTTT. Encoded protein: CASSPAGQAGGDTQYF. The chain employs TRBV18 and TRBJ2-3; 7 bases match TRBD1. Trimming at V came to 3 bases and at J to 5 bases, leaving 11 bases not matched to a gene. Per the germline V gene, CDR1 is KGHSH and CDR2 is LQKENI. CDR3 length: 16 amino acids.